This is a list of T cell receptor beta chains from one sample in a study of PD-1 blockade in mismatch repair-deficient tumors. The repertoire was sequenced with immunoSEQ multiplex PCR; TCRdb's copy has only in-frame clones and lacks some. The sample lists tens of thousands of clones; over 70% were seen once. The specimen was peripheral blood, collected 12 weeks after starting pembrolizumab. Receptors originate from an adult with mismatch repair-deficient cancer. Each CDR3 is given with its conserved first and last residue. The D gene is left open where the match is weak. Clone size is shown for a subset of rows, as once, few, many or a class of expanded clone.

abundance,v_gene,j_gene,len,d_gene,CDR3aa,CDR3nt
.,TRBV30,TRBJ1-2,14,.,CAWSVGSPNYGYTF,TGTGCCTGGAGTGTGGGGTCTCCTAACTATGGCTACACCTTC
once,TRBV4-1,TRBJ2-7,15,TRBD2,CASSLRAGAGYEQYF,TGCGCCAGCAGCCTACGAGCGGGAGCCGGTTACGAGCAGTACTTC
.,TRBV5-8,TRBJ2-1,16,TRBD1,CASSLGQGSSYNEQFF,TGTGCCAGCAGCTTGGGACAGGGGAGCTCCTACAATGAGCAGTTCTTC
once,TRBV5-1,TRBJ1-1,13,.,CASSLAGATEAFF,TGCGCCAGCAGCTTGGCCGGGGCCACTGAAGCTTTCTTT
once,TRBV7-2,TRBJ1-1,15,.,CASSTGPGMNTEAFF,TGTGCCAGCAGCACAGGCCCAGGCATGAACACTGAAGCTTTCTTT
.,TRBV19,TRBJ1-1,13,.,CASSTRGNTEAFF,TGTGCCAGTAGTACCCGGGGGAACACTGAAGCTTTCTTT
once,TRBV28,TRBJ2-3,11,.,CASSLEGRQYF,TGTGCCAGCAGTTTGGAGGGTAGGCAGTATTTT
.,TRBV11-3,TRBJ1-1,15,.,CASSLGVSGNTEAFF,TGTGCCAGCAGCTTAGGGGTTTCGGGGAACACTGAAGCTTTCTTT
.,TRBV10-3,TRBJ2-2,18,TRBD1,CATDPGTGARGYTGELFF,TGTGCCACCGACCCCGGGACAGGGGCCCGCGGGTACACCGGGGAGCTGTTTTTT
once,TRBV14,TRBJ2-3,14,.,CASSQTRPADTQYF,TGTGCCAGCAGCCAGACTCGACCCGCAGATACGCAGTATTTT
.,TRBV7-2,TRBJ2-7,17,TRBD2,CASSLGGTSGGFYEQYF,TGTGCCAGCAGCTTAGGAGGAACTAGCGGGGGATTCTACGAGCAGTACTTC
.,TRBV15,TRBJ2-3,16,TRBD2,CATSRWTSGRADTQYF,TGTGCCACCAGCAGGTGGACTAGCGGAAGGGCAGATACGCAGTATTTT
.,TRBV4-1,TRBJ1-2,15,.,CASSQVSLRGHGYTF,TGCGCCAGCAGCCAAGTGTCCCTCAGGGGCCATGGCTACACCTTC
.,TRBV29-1,TRBJ2-5,12,.,CSTGHVQETQYF,TGCAGCACGGGACACGTTCAAGAGACCCAGTACTTC
few,TRBV7-9,TRBJ2-7,13,.,CASSLALRYEQYF,TGTGCCAGCAGCTTAGCGCTACGTTACGAGCAGTACTTC
.,TRBV19,TRBJ1-5,16,TRBD1,CASRGGTGNSNQPQHF,TGTGCCAGTAGAGGGGGGACAGGGAATAGCAATCAGCCCCAGCATTTT
few,TRBV7-9,TRBJ2-1,12,TRBD1,CASNPTGDEQFF,TGTGCCAGCAACCCCACAGGGGATGAGCAGTTCTTC
once,TRBV9,TRBJ2-1,16,.,CASSSVKASSYNEQFF,TGTGCCAGCAGCTCAGTTAAGGCCAGCTCCTACAATGAGCAGTTCTTC
.,TRBV5-8,TRBJ2-5,18,TRBD2,CASSSNRLVAGPQETQYF,TGTGCCAGCAGCTCCAACAGACTAGTAGCGGGACCACAAGAGACCCAGTACTTC
.,TRBV5-1,TRBJ1-1,14,.,CASSLTPTVTEAFF,TGCGCCAGCAGCTTAACCCCGACAGTCACTGAAGCTTTCTTT
.,TRBV19,TRBJ2-7,16,TRBD2,CASSIGPPGGPSEQYF,TGTGCCAGTAGTATAGGTCCCCCGGGAGGGCCTTCCGAGCAGTACTTC
.,TRBV7-9,TRBJ1-4,15,.,CASSYGGGAVEKLFF,TGTGCCAGCAGTTACGGAGGGGGGGCGGTTGAAAAACTGTTTTTT
few,TRBV19,TRBJ2-2,11,.,CASSRWGELFF,TGTGCCAGTAGTCGGTGGGGGGAGCTGTTTTTT
.,TRBV27,TRBJ2-3,14,.,CASSAGGSADTQYF,TGTGCCAGCAGTGCTGGGGGAAGCGCAGATACGCAGTATTTT
.,TRBV19,TRBJ1-5,15,TRBD1,CASSPLTGSHQPQHF,TGTGCCAGTAGCCCGCTGACAGGGTCTCATCAGCCCCAGCATTTT
.,TRBV5-1,TRBJ2-7,16,TRBD2,CASSLDRLAGDGEQYF,TGCGCCAGCAGCTTGGACAGACTAGCGGGAGACGGTGAGCAGTACTTC
.,TRBV5-5,TRBJ2-7,15,TRBD2,CASSLTSGAAYEQYF,TGTGCCAGCAGCTTGACTAGCGGGGCCGCCTACGAGCAGTACTTC
.,TRBV9,TRBJ2-1,16,TRBD1,CASSPRDRVSYNEQFF,TGTGCCAGCAGCCCCCGGGACAGGGTTTCGTACAATGAGCAGTTCTTC
.,TRBV18,TRBJ2-3,15,TRBD1,CASSFLQGETDTQYF,TGTGCCAGCTCATTTCTGCAGGGGGAAACAGATACGCAGTATTTT
.,TRBV30,TRBJ2-1,12,.,CAWSVDRHEQFF,TGTGCCTGGAGTGTAGACAGGCATGAGCAGTTCTTC
.,TRBV7-9,TRBJ2-3,17,TRBD1,CASSLAPPGQGTDTQYF,TGTGCCAGCAGCTTAGCCCCACCGGGACAGGGAACAGATACGCAGTATTTT
.,TRBV4-1,TRBJ2-5,13,.,CASKSGFGETQYF,TGCGCCAGTAAATCAGGGTTTGGAGAGACCCAGTACTTC
few,TRBV27,TRBJ2-7,14,.,CASSFGPANGEQYF,TGTGCCAGCAGTTTCGGACCGGCTAATGGCGAGCAGTACTTC
.,TRBV9,TRBJ2-2,16,.,CASSVAGSPNTGELFF,TGTGCCAGCAGCGTAGCTGGGAGCCCAAACACCGGGGAGCTGTTTTTT
.,TRBV5-4,TRBJ1-1,14,.,CASSLGPGVTEAFF,TGTGCCAGCAGCTTGGGACCCGGAGTCACTGAAGCTTTCTTT
.,TRBV5-1,TRBJ2-2,16,TRBD2,CASRQAGSANTGELFF,TGCGCCAGCAGGCAAGCGGGGTCCGCGAACACCGGGGAGCTGTTTTTT
.,TRBV19,TRBJ2-1,12,TRBD2,CASASGGDEQFF,TGTGCCAGTGCCTCCGGGGGGGATGAGCAGTTCTTC
.,TRBV4-1,TRBJ1-2,16,.,CASSQPGRRIDYGYTF,TGCGCCAGCAGCCAACCGGGGCGCAGGATTGACTATGGCTACACCTTC
few,TRBV11-2,TRBJ2-3,13,.,CASSSTGPDTQYF,TGTGCCAGCAGCTCCACGGGGCCAGATACGCAGTATTTT
.,TRBV9,TRBJ2-7,16,TRBD2,CASSARWTSGAYEQYF,TGTGCCAGCAGCGCCAGGTGGACTAGCGGGGCCTACGAGCAGTACTTC
.,TRBV6-5,TRBJ1-2,15,.,CASSYSGSAGYGYTF,TGTGCCAGCAGTTACTCAGGGTCCGCGGGCTATGGCTACACCTTC
once,TRBV19,TRBJ2-4,13,TRBD1,CASSFTGADIQYF,TGTGCCAGTAGTTTTACAGGGGCGGACATTCAGTACTTC
once,TRBV30,TRBJ2-2,14,.,CAWSVNDYTGELFF,TGTGCCTGGAGTGTAAACGATTACACCGGGGAGCTGTTTTTT
.,TRBV5-8,TRBJ1-5,13,.,CASSSDRNQPQHF,TGTGCCAGCAGCTCGGACAGAAATCAGCCCCAGCATTTT
.,TRBV5-5,TRBJ1-1,14,.,CASSIGWSNTEAFF,TGTGCCAGCAGCATCGGATGGTCGAACACTGAAGCTTTCTTT
few,TRBV6-5,TRBJ1-1,13,.,CASRPGPHTEAFF,TGTGCCAGCAGACCGGGACCGCACACTGAAGCTTTCTTT
few,TRBV11-2,TRBJ2-7,15,.,CASSLDPQDNYEQYF,TGTGCCAGCAGCTTAGATCCCCAGGATAACTACGAGCAGTACTTC
.,TRBV5-1,TRBJ1-1,14,.,CASSLDKMNTEAFF,TGCGCCAGCAGCTTGGATAAAATGAACACTGAAGCTTTCTTT